This is a list of T cell receptor beta chains from one sample in a study of shared clonotypes between healthy human individuals. Produced via immunoSEQ multiplex PCR; TCRdb's table is partial and in-frame only. Of some 1 million clones listed, 65% to 80% were seen once; the top ten hold 1.4%. The sample consisted of memory CD4+ T cells sorted from blood. These receptors all come from a man younger than 35 in good health. Both conserved end residues are part of each CDR3. D genes are given only for firm matches. Size is stated for part of the rows, as once, few or many counts, or as a class when the clone is expanded.

len	v_gene	abundance	j_gene	d_gene	CDR3aa	CDR3nt
17	TRBV11-3	-	TRBJ2-1	-	CASSSPMGGGRYNEQFF	TGTGCCAGCAGCTCACCTATGGGAGGGGGTCGGTACAATGAGCAGTTCTTC
14	TRBV6-1	few	TRBJ1-1	-	CASRAGSMNTEAFF	TGTGCCAGCCGGGCGGGTTCCATGAACACTGAAGCTTTCTTT
13	TRBV5-1	-	TRBJ1-1	-	CASSLGSYNEAFF	TGCGCCAGCAGCTTGGGCAGTTATAATGAAGCTTTCTTT
16	TRBV6-1	-	TRBJ1-2	TRBD1	CASREPGQGFFYGYTF	TGTGCCAGCAGAGAACCGGGACAGGGGTTTTTCTATGGCTACACCTTC
14	TRBV2	-	TRBJ2-3	-	CASSRDFNTDTQYF	TGTGCCAGCAGCCGGGACTTTAACACAGATACGCAGTATTTT
14	TRBV5-1	once	TRBJ2-3	-	CASCRDSGVDTQYF	TGCGCCAGCTGCCGGGACTCGGGGGTGGATACGCAGTATTTT
12	TRBV6-5	once	TRBJ1-2	-	CASSPRLDGYTF	TGTGCCAGCAGCCCCCGACTAGACGGCTACACCTTC
13	TRBV6-5	-	TRBJ1-2	TRBD1	CASSSDRGYGYTF	TGTGCCAGCAGCTCAGACAGGGGGTATGGCTACACCTTC
16	TRBV28	-	TRBJ1-2	-	CASSGAPDSFLYGYTF	TGTGCCAGCAGTGGGGCCCCGGACAGTTTTCTCTATGGCTACACCTTC
15	TRBV28	-	TRBJ2-7	-	CASSSLQPGSYEQYF	TGTGCCAGCAGTTCACTTCAACCCGGCTCCTACGAGCAGTACTTC
13	TRBV11-3	once	TRBJ2-5	-	CASSLGRQETQYF	TGTGCCAGCAGCTTAGGACGACAAGAGACCCAGTACTTC
14	TRBV6-5	-	TRBJ2-7	-	CASTSRGSVYEQYF	TGTGCCAGCACCTCGCGGGGATCGGTATACGAGCAGTACTTC
12	TRBV5-5	-	TRBJ2-7	TRBD2	CASSSGTSEQYF	TGTGCCAGCAGCTCCGGGACTAGTGAGCAGTACTTC
16	TRBV6-6	-	TRBJ1-4	-	CASRRQGQGNNEKLFF	TGTGCCAGCAGACGCCAGGGGCAGGGGAATAATGAAAAACTGTTTTTT
14	TRBV5-1	-	TRBJ2-1	TRBD2	CASSARTSGNEQFF	TGCGCCAGCAGCGCCAGGACTAGCGGCAATGAGCAGTTCTTC
15	TRBV19	-	TRBJ2-7	TRBD2	CASSVSSGRAYEQYF	TGTGCCAGTAGCGTGAGTAGCGGGAGGGCCTACGAGCAGTACTTC
14	TRBV19	-	TRBJ2-7	TRBD1	CASSTRDRGNEQYF	TGTGCCAGTAGTACCCGGGACAGGGGGAACGAGCAGTACTTC
16	TRBV7-3	-	TRBJ2-1	-	CASSPNGDRTYNEQFF	TGTGCCAGCAGCCCTAATGGGGATAGGACCTACAATGAGCAGTTCTTC
15	TRBV5-1	-	TRBJ1-1	-	CASSERTGVNTEAFF	TGCGCCAGCAGCGAGAGAACGGGGGTGAACACTGAAGCTTTCTTT
15	TRBV2	-	TRBJ2-3	TRBD2	CASRGTSGTTDTQYF	TGTGCCAGCAGGGGGACTAGCGGGACCACAGATACGCAGTATTTT
16	TRBV7-3	-	TRBJ2-3	-	CASSPQGGRGPDTQYF	TGTGCCAGCAGCCCCCAGGGGGGTCGGGGGCCAGATACGCAGTATTTT
15	TRBV4-2	-	TRBJ1-2	TRBD1	CASSQEGTGGSGYTF	TGTGCCAGCAGCCAAGAGGGGACAGGGGGGTCTGGCTACACCTTC
17	TRBV18	-	TRBJ2-1	-	CASSPPGRGSSYNEQFF	TGTGCCAGCTCACCACCGGGTCGGGGCAGCTCCTACAATGAGCAGTTCTTC
14	TRBV15	-	TRBJ1-1	TRBD1	CATSRQGGWTEAFF	TGTGCCACCAGCAGACAGGGGGGGTGGACTGAAGCTTTCTTT
12	TRBV7-9	-	TRBJ2-2	-	CASSRDTGELFF	TGTGCCAGCAGCAGAGACACCGGGGAGCTGTTTTTT
12	TRBV7-6	-	TRBJ2-4	TRBD2	CASAGGENIQYF	TGTGCCAGCGCCGGGGGGGAAAACATTCAGTACTTC
17	TRBV7-8	-	TRBJ2-1	-	CASSLVYSLALVNEQFF	TGTGCCAGCAGCTTAGTTTACAGCCTAGCTCTGGTCAATGAGCAGTTCTTC
13	TRBV5-4	-	TRBJ2-7	-	CASSLPDTYEQYF	TGTGCCAGCAGCTTGCCAGATACCTACGAGCAGTACTTC
16	TRBV6-5	-	TRBJ1-1	TRBD1	CASSWTGGGLGTEAFF	TGTGCCAGCAGTTGGACAGGGGGCGGTTTAGGAACTGAAGCTTTCTTT
15	TRBV4-1	-	TRBJ2-1	-	CASSQGTDGFNEQFF	TGCGCCAGCAGCCAAGGGACAGATGGGTTCAATGAGCAGTTCTTC
15	TRBV19	many	TRBJ2-5	-	CASSRPGGSGETQYF	TGTGCCAGTAGTCGTCCAGGGGGGTCGGGAGAGACCCAGTACTTC
15	TRBV10-3	-	TRBJ2-7	-	CAISESRTPTYEQYF	TGTGCCATCAGTGAGTCTAGGACTCCTACCTACGAGCAGTACTTC
12	TRBV14	-	TRBJ1-2	-	CASSQNNYGYTF	TGTGCCAGCAGCCAAAATAACTATGGCTACACCTTC
13	TRBV30	-	TRBJ1-3	-	CAWSVSGAGTIYF	TGTGCCTGGAGTGTCTCAGGGGCGGGCACCATATATTTT
17	TRBV19	-	TRBJ2-5	-	CASSGAAGLQRRETQYF	TGTGCCAGTAGTGGCGCTGCGGGACTCCAAAGGAGGGAGACCCAGTACTTC
16	TRBV15	-	TRBJ1-5	TRBD1	CATSRDRWDSNQPQHF	TGTGCCACCAGCAGAGATCGCTGGGACAGTAATCAGCCCCAGCATTTT
13	TRBV6-1	-	TRBJ1-5	-	CASRTRALKPQHF	TGTGCCAGCAGGACGAGGGCCCTCAAGCCCCAGCATTTT
16	TRBV6-1	once	TRBJ2-1	TRBD2	CASSGLAGVAYNEQFF	TGTGCCAGCAGTGGTCTAGCGGGAGTCGCCTACAATGAGCAGTTCTTC
13	TRBV29-1	-	TRBJ1-1	TRBD1	CSAVRTGAGEAFF	TGCAGCGCCGTACGGACAGGGGCTGGTGAAGCTTTCTTT
13	TRBV5-8	-	TRBJ1-2	TRBD1	CASSRQGYYGYTF	TGTGCCAGCAGCAGACAGGGGTACTATGGCTACACCTTC
16	TRBV5-1	few	TRBJ2-7	-	CASSLAGTGMAYEQYF	TGCGCCAGCAGCTTGGCCGGTACAGGGATGGCCTACGAGCAGTACTTC
11	TRBV5-5	-	TRBJ2-7	-	CASSLEYEQYF	TGTGCCAGCAGCTTGGAATACGAGCAGTACTTC
15	TRBV9	-	TRBJ1-2	-	CASSRGTDANYGYTF	TGTGCCAGCAGCCGGGGGACCGATGCTAACTATGGCTACACCTTC
15	TRBV28	few	TRBJ1-6	-	CASSLRPNYNSPLHF	TGTGCCAGCAGTTTGAGACCGAACTATAATTCACCCCTCCACTTT
13	TRBV21-1	-	TRBJ1-4	-	CASSKARSEKLFF	TGTGCCAGCAGCAAAGCGCGGAGTGAAAAACTGTTTTTT
14	TRBV2	-	TRBJ1-5	-	CASSEGEGNQPQHF	TGTGCCAGCAGTGAAGGTGAGGGGAATCAGCCCCAGCATTTT
13	TRBV5-6	-	TRBJ2-5	TRBD2	CASSVSGRETQYF	TGTGCCAGCAGCGTTAGCGGGAGAGAGACCCAGTACTTC
15	TRBV5-8	-	TRBJ2-7	-	CASSLGTSSSYEQYF	TGTGCCAGCAGTCTCGGGACTTCGAGCTCCTACGAGCAGTACTTC
14	TRBV5-5	-	TRBJ1-6	-	CASSPQGSNSPLHF	TGTGCCAGCAGCCCCCAGGGCTCAAATTCACCCCTCCACTTT
18	TRBV27	-	TRBJ2-1	TRBD2	CASSRSPGTSGADNEQFF	TGTGCCAGCAGCCGATCCCCGGGGACTAGCGGGGCCGACAATGAGCAGTTCTTC